The clone carrying this T cell receptor (beta chain) was counted a few times. As yet, its antigen is unknown. This sample stems from a study of metastatic and nonmetastatic thyroid tumors. The overall study: Comparative analysis of repertoires was undertaken across blood and tumor or nodule tissue obtained from malignant and benign thyroid patients.

Study findings and constraints: According to reports, the diversity of TCR beta was significantly higher in malignant thyroid tumors than in benign nodules, and this held in both blood and tumor samples.

The germline V gene has CDR1 MNHNS and CDR2 SASEGT. V lost 1 base and J 4 bases, leaving 13 bases between the germline ends. This CDR3 has 15 amino acids. There were no patients who had received any treatment before thyroid surgery. In the authors' workflow: Using the CDR3 differences seen across clinicopathological groups, the authors built a distant-metastasis classifier for papillary thyroid cancer, which was meant to discriminate distant-metastatic patients. TCRdb called clones again from the PCR reads with MiXCR. TCRdb's processing, not the study's, gives the V and J calls here. The table shows about 13,000 clones, with approximately 33% occurring only once.

The source of this sequence is a male donor with papillary thyroid cancer or a benign thyroid nodule (not recorded which). Some clones in this sample may be carry-over from other donors' samples. The gene calls are TRBV6-1 and TRBJ1-2, with D unclear. Sequencing was done on a sample of tumor tissue. For the CDR3, the DNA is TGTGCCAGCAGTGAAGATCGTCCGGACCTCTATGGCTACACCTTC. Its protein product is CASSEDRPDLYGYTF.